The 27 T cell receptor beta chains listed next were all sequenced from one sample in a study of blood T cell repertoires in COVID-19. The data were produced by immunoSEQ multiplex PCR, yet TCRdb's version contains in-frame clones alone and is incomplete. The repertoire holds around 180,000 clones, with about 88% as singletons. The source material was peripheral blood. These TCRs come from a woman aged 30 to 39 with active or convalescent COVID-19.

The V gene is TRBV29-1, the J gene TRBJ2-7; D uncertain. The CDR3 is 12 amino acids. The V end was cut by 4 bases, the J end by 2 bases, with 9 bases between. CDR1 is SQVTM, CDR2 ANQGSEA, per germline. The CDR3 reads CSVVGAAYEQYF. CDR3 nucleotides: TGCAGCGTTGTCGGCGCGGCCTACGAGCAGTACTTC.

The rearrangement uses TRBV7-9 and TRBJ1-1; 7 nucleotides agree with TRBD1. V shed 5 bases, J shed 1 base, and the junction held 4 bases outside the gene matches. CDR3 length equals 14 residues. In germline, CDR1 is SEHNR, CDR2 FQNEAQ (reference sequence). The CDR3 region is CASSGDSWNTEAFF. The DNA of the CDR3 is TGTGCCAGCAGCGGGGACAGCTGGAACACTGAAGCTTTCTTT.

J is TRBJ2-1 and V is TRBV19, with TRBD1 matching over 8 bases. There are 16 residues in the CDR3. Looked up from germline, CDR1 is LNHDA and CDR2 is SQIVND (reference sequence). With 8 bases clipped from V and 0 bases from J, the junction kept 9 bases outside the gene matches. This CDR3 is CASCTGTGYSYNEQFF. CDR3 sequence (DNA): TGTGCCAGTTGCACCGGGACAGGCTACTCCTACAATGAGCAGTTCTTC.

This chain connects TRBV7-2 to TRBJ2-3; D is perhaps TRBD2 (5 bases). CDR1 is SGHTA, CDR2 FQGNSA, per germline. This CDR3 has 15 amino acids. The V gene lost 6 bases and the J gene lost 4 bases, with 17 bases spanning the gap. The CDR3 region is CASRTYGVRADTQYF. CDR3 bases: TGTGCCAGCAGGACTTACGGGGTTCGAGCAGATACGCAGTATTTT.

This clone appeared once. V gene TRBV7-6 combines with J gene TRBJ2-7; D gene unclear. CDR3 length equals 13 residues. The germline gives CDR1 SGHVS, CDR2 FNYEAQ. Trimming took off 5 bases at V and 2 bases at J, with 10 bases between the two ends. The CDR3 sequence is CASSRTAAYEQYF. In nucleotides, the CDR3 is TGTGCCAGCAGCCGAACAGCTGCCTACGAGCAGTACTTC.

The chain recombines TRBV27 with TRBJ1-5; D not resolved. In germline, CDR1 is MNHEY, CDR2 SMNVEV (reference sequence). The CDR3 loop spans 12 amino acids. The V end lost 3 bases, the J end lost 6 bases, and 6 bases lay between the germline ends. The CDR3 DNA sequence: TGTGCCAGCAGTTTGACGGGTCAGCCCCAGCATTTT. This gives the protein CASSLTGQPQHF.

This clone was seen a single time. The J gene is TRBJ2-7, the V gene TRBV6-5; possibly TRBD1 for D (6 bases). The V end was cut by 6 bases, the J end by 0 bases, with 12 bases between. In germline, CDR1 is MNHEY, CDR2 SVGAGI. The CDR3 sequence is 14 residues long. CDR3 coding DNA: TGTGCCAGCAGGAGGCCAGGGGACTCCTACGAGCAGTACTTC. Protein: CASRRPGDSYEQYF.

The chain recombines TRBV14 with TRBJ1-5; 9 positions match TRBD1. The CDR3 runs to 14 residues. J lost 4 bases, V lost 4 bases, and 2 bases had no gene match. Germline-derived CDR1 and CDR2 are SGHDN and FVKESK. The CDR3 coding sequence is TGTGCCAGCAGCCCCGGGACAGGGAATCAGCCCCAGCATTTT. Its protein is CASSPGTGNQPQHF.

The rearrangement links TRBV24-1 to TRBJ2-7; D unresolved. V was pared by 0 bases and J by 7 bases, with 9 bases between. Germline-derived CDR1 and CDR2 are KGHDR and SFDVKD. The CDR3 is 13 amino acids. CDR3 in amino acids: CATSDLNGEEQYF. The CDR3 DNA follows: TGTGCCACCAGTGATTTGAACGGAGAGGAGCAGTACTTC.

The chain links TRBV30 to TRBJ1-4; D not resolved. The germline CDR1 and CDR2 sequences are GTSNPN and SVGIG (reference sequence). The CDR3 has 13 amino acids. V was pared by 8 bases and J by 4 bases, with 14 bases between. For the CDR3, the DNA is TGTGCCGGGGTGTGGGCGATTAATGAAAAACTGTTTTTT. Amino acids: CAGVWAINEKLFF. Together with reference TRBV30 and TRBJ1-4, the CDR3 gives the full variable domain: SQTIHQWPATLVQPVGSPLSLECTVEGTSNPNLYWYRQAAGRGLQLLFYSVGIGQISSEVPQNLSASRPQDRQFILSSKKLLLSDSGFYLCAGVWAINEKLFFGSGTQLSVL.

V usage is TRBV5-1 and J usage is TRBJ2-5, with TRBD1 as a possible D gene (6 bases). The CDR3 contains 14 residues. V shed 5 bases and J shed 1 base, with 12 bases lying between them. Germline V lookup: CDR1 SGHRS, CDR2 YFSETQ. The CDR3 coding sequence is TGCGCCAGCAGATTACAGGGCCTCCAAGAGACCCAGTACTTC. Protein sequence: CASRLQGLQETQYF.

This chain joins TRBV2 and TRBJ2-6, with TRBD2 identical over 7 bases. CDR3 length: 14 amino acids. With 8 bases clipped from V and 1 base from J, the junction kept 2 bases outside the gene matches. Germline loops: CDR1 SNHLY, CDR2 FYNNEI. DNA for the CDR3: TGTGCCAGCTTCGGGGGGTCTGGGGCCAACGTCCTGACTTTC. Translation gives CASFGGSGANVLTF.

The V gene is TRBV13, the J gene TRBJ2-7; weak D call: TRBD2 (6 bases). Germline loops: CDR1 PRHDT, CDR2 FYEKMQ (reference sequence). V dropped 0 bases and J dropped 3 bases, with 12 bases sitting between them. The CDR3 runs to 15 residues. For the CDR3, the DNA is TGTGCCAGCAGCTTAGGGGTGACTAGGGACTACGAGCAGTACTTC. Amino acid sequence: CASSLGVTRDYEQYF.

The chain combines TRBV2 with TRBJ2-2; 9 bases match TRBD2. The CDR3 loop spans 16 amino acids. Trimming cost V 6 bases and J 7 bases; bases outside gene matches: 12. Per germline, CDR1 SNHLY and CDR2 FYNNEI. In DNA form, the CDR3 reads TGTGCCAGCAGGGAACGTAGCGGGAGTGGTATCGGGGAGCTGTTTTTT. This gives the protein CASRERSGSGIGELFF.

For this clone: Relative to the germline gene, one junction end is altered; a read error may explain this. The CDR3 reads CAWSVSGTAYRYTF. The CDR3 DNA reads as TGTGCCTGGAGTGTATCCGGGACAGCCTATCGCTACACCTTC. The V call is TRBV30, the J call TRBJ1-2, with TRBD1 identical over 7 bases. The CDR3 is 14 residues long. Looked up from germline, CDR1 is GTSNPN and CDR2 is SVGIG (reference sequence).

The rearrangement joins TRBV14 to TRBJ2-1; 11 nucleotides align to TRBD2. From germline, CDR1 is SGHDN and CDR2 FVKESK. The CDR3 covers 18 residues. V was pared by 4 bases and J by 2 bases, with 10 bases of the junction left unmatched. CDR3 DNA sequence: TGTGCCAGCAGCCCCGGGACTAGCGGTAGGGGCCCCTACAATGAGCAGTTCTTC. Its protein product is CASSPGTSGRGPYNEQFF.

The CDR3 coding sequence is TGTGCCAGCAGCCAAGCTCCTGACAGTACTGAAGCTTTCTTT. Translation gives CASSQAPDSTEAFF. The rearrangement uses TRBV3-1 (or the pseudogene TRBV3-2) and TRBJ1-1, with D perhaps TRBD1 (5 bases). This CDR3 spans 14 amino acids. CDR1 LGHDT and CDR2 YNNKEL come from the germline V gene (reference sequence). V lost 1 base and J 5 bases, leaving 11 bases between the germline ends.

In its sample, this clone was seen once. The chain uses TRBV3-1 (or the pseudogene TRBV3-2) and TRBJ1-2; possible D gene TRBD1, 6 bases. This CDR3 spans 13 amino acids. CDR1 and CDR2 from the germline V gene are LGHDT and YNNKEL (reference sequence). V was clipped by 8 bases and J by 4 bases, with 14 bases between them. CDR3 protein: CASRGHGSYGYTF. The CDR3 nucleotides are TGTGCCAGCCGGGGACACGGGTCCTATGGCTACACCTTC.

V is TRBV11-3 and J is TRBJ2-2; TRBD1 matches 7 bases. The CDR3 covers 15 residues. Germline loops: CDR1 SGHNT, CDR2 YENEEA. Unmatched junction bases numbered 5, after V lost 5 bases and J lost 2 bases. The CDR3: CASSVYRGNTGELFF. CDR3 bases: TGTGCCAGCAGCGTATACAGGGGAAACACCGGGGAGCTGTTTTTT. The full variable domain, with the rest looked up from reference TRBV11-3 and TRBJ2-2, is EAGVVQSPRYKIIEKKQPVAFWCNPISGHNTLYWYLQNLGQGPELLIRYENEEAVDDSQLPKDRFSAERLKGVDSTLKIQPAELGDSAVYLCASSVYRGNTGELFFGEGSRLTVL.

This clone was detected a few times. This chain joins TRBV19 and TRBJ2-1; 8 positions agree with TRBD1. Germline CDR1 reads LNHDA; CDR2 reads SQIVND (reference sequence). The J segment lost 5 bases and the V segment lost 2 bases, leaving 5 bases of the junction unmatched. The CDR3 sequence is 15 residues long. CDR3 region: CASSIYGTGDNEQFF. The CDR3 DNA follows: TGTGCCAGTAGTATATATGGGACAGGCGACAATGAGCAGTTCTTC. The full variable domain, with the rest looked up from reference TRBV19 and TRBJ2-1, is DGGITQSPKYLFRKEGQNVTLSCEQNLNHDAMYWYRQDPGQGLRLIYYSQIVNDFQKGDIAEGYSVSREKKESFPLTVTSAQKNPTAFYLCASSIYGTGDNEQFFGPGTRLTVL.

V gene TRBV6-5 combines with J gene TRBJ2-7, with D tentatively TRBD1 (5 bases). This CDR3 comprises 15 residues. CDR1 MNHEY and CDR2 SVGAGI come from the germline V gene. V lost 5 bases and J lost 1, with 15 bases in between. CDR3 sequence (DNA): TGTGCCAGCAGTCACCCGCAGGGTGGGTCCTACGAGCAGTACTTC. Translating gives CASSHPQGGSYEQYF.

The chain has TRBV5-1 and TRBJ1-6; D is unclear. V shed 2 bases and J shed 8 bases, with 11 bases lying between them. Germline lookup yields CDR1 SGHRS and CDR2 YFSETQ. The CDR3 loop spans 14 amino acids. CDR3 loop: CASSLRSSDSPLHF. In DNA form, the CDR3 reads TGCGCCAGCAGCTTAAGGAGTTCGGATTCACCCCTCCACTTT.

This chain joins TRBV28 and TRBJ1-1, with 9 bases that match TRBD1. Germline-derived CDR1 and CDR2 are MDHEN and SYDVKM. J was trimmed by 0 bases and V by 8 bases; bases with no gene match: 4. CDR3 length: 14 amino acids. CDR3 sequence: CASLTGGLNTEAFF. DNA of the CDR3: TGTGCCAGCCTTACAGGGGGCTTGAACACTGAAGCTTTCTTT.

The J gene is TRBJ2-3, the V gene TRBV7-9, with TRBD2 identical over 10 bases. CDR3 length: 15 residues. The germline gives CDR1 SEHNR, CDR2 FQNEAQ (reference sequence). V was pared by 6 bases and J by 2 bases, with 5 bases of the junction left unmatched. The CDR3 region is CASSPLAGVTDTQYF. CDR3 sequence (DNA): TGTGCCAGCAGTCCTCTAGCGGGGGTCACAGATACGCAGTATTTT.

This clone was counted a few times. The chain employs TRBV30 and TRBJ2-4; D possibly corresponds to TRBD1 (5 bases). This CDR3 has 13 amino acids. The ends were cut back, 1 base at V and 6 bases at J, with 10 bases in the middle. The germline V gene has CDR1 GTSNPN and CDR2 SVGIG (reference sequence). DNA of the CDR3: TGTGCCTGGAGTGGGGATAGGGGAAACATTCAGTACTTC. Its translation: CAWSGDRGNIQYF. Using reference TRBV30 and TRBJ2-4 for the parts outside the CDR3, the full variable domain is SQTIHQWPATLVQPVGSPLSLECTVEGTSNPNLYWYRQAAGRGLQLLFYSVGIGQISSEVPQNLSASRPQDRQFILSSKKLLLSDSGFYLCAWSGDRGNIQYFGAGTRLSVL.

This chain connects TRBV10-3 to TRBJ2-5; possibly TRBD2 for D (5 bases). V dropped 1 base and J dropped 1 base, with 13 bases sitting between them. This CDR3 comprises 16 residues. Germline CDR1 is ENHRY and CDR2 is SYGVKD. CDR3 bases: TGTGCCATCAGTGAGTATGTCGGGGTCGGCCAAGAGACCCAGTACTTC. Translated, it gives CAISEYVGVGQETQYF.

This rearrangement joins TRBV6-6 to TRBJ2-1; D is possibly TRBD1 (6 bases). V was cut by 6 bases and J by 4 bases, with 19 bases left in between. The CDR3 loop spans 16 amino acids. The germline gives CDR1 MNHNY, CDR2 SVGAGI (reference sequence). The CDR3 sequence: CASSRTPGESYNEQFF. The CDR3 region has the DNA TGTGCCAGCAGCCGCACTCCAGGGGAGTCGTACAATGAGCAGTTCTTC.